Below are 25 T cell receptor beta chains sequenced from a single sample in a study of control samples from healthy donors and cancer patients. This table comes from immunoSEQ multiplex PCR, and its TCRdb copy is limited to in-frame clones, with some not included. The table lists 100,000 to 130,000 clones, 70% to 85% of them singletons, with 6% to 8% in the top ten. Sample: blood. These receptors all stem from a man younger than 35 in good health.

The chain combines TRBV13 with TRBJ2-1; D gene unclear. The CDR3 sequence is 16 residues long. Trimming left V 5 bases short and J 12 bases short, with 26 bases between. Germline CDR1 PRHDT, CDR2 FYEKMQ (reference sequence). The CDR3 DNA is TGTGCCAGCAGCCCGATAGGCAGGCTGTATTCAGATGGGCAGTTCTTC. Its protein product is CASSPIGRLYSDGQFF.

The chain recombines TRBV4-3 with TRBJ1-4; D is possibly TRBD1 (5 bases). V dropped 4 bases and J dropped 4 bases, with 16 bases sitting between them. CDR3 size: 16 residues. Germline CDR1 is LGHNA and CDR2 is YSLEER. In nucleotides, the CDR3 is TGCGCCAGCAGCCCCCGTACCGGGACGCTTAATGAAAAACTGTTTTTT. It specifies CASSPRTGTLNEKLFF.

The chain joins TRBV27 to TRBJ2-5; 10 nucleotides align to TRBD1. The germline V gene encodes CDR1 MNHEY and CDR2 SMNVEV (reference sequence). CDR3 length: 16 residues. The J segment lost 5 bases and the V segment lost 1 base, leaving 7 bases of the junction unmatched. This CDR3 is CASSLFGTGAAETQYF. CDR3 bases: TGTGCCAGCAGTTTATTCGGGACAGGGGCGGCGGAGACCCAGTACTTC.

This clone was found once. CDR3 in DNA: TGTGCCAGCAGCTTAGATGGCAGGGCGGGTGGCTACACCTTC. This sequence encodes CASSLDGRAGGYTF. V and J are TRBV11-2 and TRBJ1-2; D may be TRBD1 (5 bases). V lost 0 bases and J 7 bases, leaving 12 bases between the germline ends. Per the germline V gene, CDR1 is SGHAT and CDR2 is FQNNGV. This CDR3 comprises 14 residues.

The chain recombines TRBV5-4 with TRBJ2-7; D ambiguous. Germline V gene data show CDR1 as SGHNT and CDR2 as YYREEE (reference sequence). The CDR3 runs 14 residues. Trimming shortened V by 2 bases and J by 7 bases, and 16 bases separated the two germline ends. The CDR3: CASSFGRREGEQYF. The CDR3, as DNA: TGTGCCAGCAGCTTTGGACGGAGAGAAGGGGAGCAGTACTTC.

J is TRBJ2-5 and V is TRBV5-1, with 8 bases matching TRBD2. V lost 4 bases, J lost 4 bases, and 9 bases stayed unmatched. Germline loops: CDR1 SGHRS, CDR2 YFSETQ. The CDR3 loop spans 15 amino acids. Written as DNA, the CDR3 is TGCGCCAGCAGCGGGACCGGGACTAGGGGAGAGACCCAGTACTTC. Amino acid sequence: CASSGTGTRGETQYF.

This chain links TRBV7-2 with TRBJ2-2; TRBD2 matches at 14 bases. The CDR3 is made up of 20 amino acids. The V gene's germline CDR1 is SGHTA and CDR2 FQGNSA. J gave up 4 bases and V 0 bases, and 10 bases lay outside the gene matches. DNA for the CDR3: TGTGCCAGCAGCTTAGCCGCCCGACTAGCGGGGGGGCCCAGCACCGGGGAGCTGTTTTTT. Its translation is CASSLAARLAGGPSTGELFF.

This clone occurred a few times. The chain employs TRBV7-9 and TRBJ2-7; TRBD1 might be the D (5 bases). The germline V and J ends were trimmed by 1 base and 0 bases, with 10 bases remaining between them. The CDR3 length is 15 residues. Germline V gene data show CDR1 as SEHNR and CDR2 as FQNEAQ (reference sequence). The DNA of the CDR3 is TGTGCCAGCAGCTTAGGAACAGGATTCTCCTACGAGCAGTACTTC. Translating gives CASSLGTGFSYEQYF.

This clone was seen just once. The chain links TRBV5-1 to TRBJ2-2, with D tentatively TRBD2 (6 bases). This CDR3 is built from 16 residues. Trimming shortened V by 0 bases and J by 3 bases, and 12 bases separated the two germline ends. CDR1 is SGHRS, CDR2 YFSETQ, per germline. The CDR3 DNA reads TGCGCCAGCAGCTTGGCGACGGGGGTATACACCGGGGAGCTGTTTTTT. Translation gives CASSLATGVYTGELFF. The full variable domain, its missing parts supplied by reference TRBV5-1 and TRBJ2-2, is KAGVTQTPRYLIKTRGQQVTLSCSPISGHRSVSWYQQTPGQGLQFLFEYFSETQRNKGNFPGRFSGRQFSNSRSEMNVSTLELGDSALYLCASSLATGVYTGELFFGEGSRLTVL.

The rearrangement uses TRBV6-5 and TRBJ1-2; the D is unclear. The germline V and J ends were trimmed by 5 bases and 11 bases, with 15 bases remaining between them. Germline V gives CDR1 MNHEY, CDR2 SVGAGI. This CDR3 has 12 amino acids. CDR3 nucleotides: TGTGCCAGCAGTCCACGAGGCCAAGCTTACACCTTC. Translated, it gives CASSPRGQAYTF.

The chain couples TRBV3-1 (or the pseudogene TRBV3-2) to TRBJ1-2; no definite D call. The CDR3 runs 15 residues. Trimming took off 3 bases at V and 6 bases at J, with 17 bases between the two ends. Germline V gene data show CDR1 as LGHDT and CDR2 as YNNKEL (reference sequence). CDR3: CASSHLPGVEDGYTF. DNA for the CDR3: TGTGCCAGCAGCCACCTTCCGGGAGTGGAGGATGGCTACACCTTC.

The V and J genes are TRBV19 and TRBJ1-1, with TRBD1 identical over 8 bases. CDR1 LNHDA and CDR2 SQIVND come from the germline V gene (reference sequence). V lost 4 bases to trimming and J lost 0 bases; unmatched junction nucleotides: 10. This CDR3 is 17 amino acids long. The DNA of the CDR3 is TGTGCCAGTAGTAGATACCCAGGGGGCCGGGTGAACACTGAAGCTTTCTTT. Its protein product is CASSRYPGGRVNTEAFF.

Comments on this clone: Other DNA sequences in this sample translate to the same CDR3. CDR3 loop: CASRTGGAGYGYTF. The CDR3 DNA reads as TGTGCCAGCAGGACAGGGGGCGCAGGATATGGCTACACCTTC. The gene calls are TRBV6-5 and TRBJ1-2; TRBD1 matches at 10 bases. The length of the CDR3 is 14 residues. V was clipped by 6 bases and J by 5 bases; unmatched bases: 6. Looked up from germline, CDR1 is MNHEY and CDR2 is SVGAGI.

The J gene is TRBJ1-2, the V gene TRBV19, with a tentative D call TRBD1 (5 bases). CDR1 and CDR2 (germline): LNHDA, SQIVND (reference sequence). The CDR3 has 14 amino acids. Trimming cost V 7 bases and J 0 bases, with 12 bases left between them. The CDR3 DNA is TGTGCCAGTACGGCAGCGACAGCTAACTATGGCTACACCTTC. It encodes CASTAATANYGYTF.

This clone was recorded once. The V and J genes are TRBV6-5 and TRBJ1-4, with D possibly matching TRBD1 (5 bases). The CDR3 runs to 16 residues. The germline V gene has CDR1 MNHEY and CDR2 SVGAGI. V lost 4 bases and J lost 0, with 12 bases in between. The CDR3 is CASSSGHHSTNEKLFF. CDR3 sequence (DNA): TGTGCCAGCAGTTCCGGACACCATTCAACTAATGAAAAACTGTTTTTT.

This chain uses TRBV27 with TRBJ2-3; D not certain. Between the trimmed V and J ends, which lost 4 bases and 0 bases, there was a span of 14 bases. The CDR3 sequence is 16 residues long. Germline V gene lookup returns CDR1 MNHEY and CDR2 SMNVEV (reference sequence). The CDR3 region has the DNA TGTGCCAGCAGTTCGTACACCCTTTATAGCACAGATACGCAGTATTTT. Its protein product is CASSSYTLYSTDTQYF.

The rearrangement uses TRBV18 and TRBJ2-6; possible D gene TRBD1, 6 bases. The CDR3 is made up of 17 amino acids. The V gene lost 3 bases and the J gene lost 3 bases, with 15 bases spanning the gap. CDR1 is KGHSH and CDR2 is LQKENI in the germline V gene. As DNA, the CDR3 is TGTGCCAGCTCACCGGTCCAGGGGCTAGGTGGGGCCAACGTCCTGACTTTC. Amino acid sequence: CASSPVQGLGGANVLTF.

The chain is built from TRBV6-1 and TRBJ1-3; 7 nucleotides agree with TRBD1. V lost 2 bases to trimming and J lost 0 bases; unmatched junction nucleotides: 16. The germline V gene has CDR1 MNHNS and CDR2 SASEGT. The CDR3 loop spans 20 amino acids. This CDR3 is CASSEQLDAGRGHSGNTIYF. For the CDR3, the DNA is TGTGCCAGCAGTGAACAACTTGACGCGGGAAGGGGGCACTCTGGAAACACCATATATTTT.

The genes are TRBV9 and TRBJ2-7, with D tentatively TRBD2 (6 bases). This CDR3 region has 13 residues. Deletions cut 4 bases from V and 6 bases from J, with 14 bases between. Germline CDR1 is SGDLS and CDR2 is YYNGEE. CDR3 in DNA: TGTGCCAGCAGCCCCCAAGGAGGGGTCGAGCAGTACTTC. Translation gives CASSPQGGVEQYF. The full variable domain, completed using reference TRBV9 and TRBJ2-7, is DSGVTQTPKHLITATGQRVTLRCSPRSGDLSVYWYQQSLDQGLQFLIQYYNGEERAKGNILERFSAQQFPDLHSELNLSSLELGDSALYFCASSPQGGVEQYFGPGTRLTVT.

In DNA form, the CDR3 reads TGTGCCAGCAGTTTTGAGCCGGCAAACGAGCAGTACTTC. This encodes CASSFEPANEQYF. V gene TRBV12-3 or TRBV12-4 combines with J gene TRBJ2-7; D gene ambiguous. Trimming removed 3 bases from V and 5 bases from J, with 11 bases in between. The CDR3 totals 13 residues.

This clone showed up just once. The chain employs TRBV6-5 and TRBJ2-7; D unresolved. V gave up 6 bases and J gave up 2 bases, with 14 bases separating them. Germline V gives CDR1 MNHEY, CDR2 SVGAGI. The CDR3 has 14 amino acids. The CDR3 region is CASRAPMPPYEQYV. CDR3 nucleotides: TGTGCCAGCAGGGCCCCGATGCCTCCCTACGAGCAGTACGTC.

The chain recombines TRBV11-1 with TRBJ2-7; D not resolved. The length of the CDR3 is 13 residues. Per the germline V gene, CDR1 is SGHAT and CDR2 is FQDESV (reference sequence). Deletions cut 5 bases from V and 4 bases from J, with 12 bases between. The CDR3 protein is CASSPRLGYEQYF. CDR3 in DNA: TGTGCCAGCAGCCCCCGGCTAGGGTACGAGCAGTACTTC.

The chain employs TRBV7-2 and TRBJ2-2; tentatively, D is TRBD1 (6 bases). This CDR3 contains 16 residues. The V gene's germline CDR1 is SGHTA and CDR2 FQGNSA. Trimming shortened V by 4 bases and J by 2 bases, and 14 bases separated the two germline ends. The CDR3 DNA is TGTGCCAGCAGCTCCAAGTGGACAGTAAACACCGGGGAGCTGTTTTTT. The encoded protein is CASSSKWTVNTGELFF.

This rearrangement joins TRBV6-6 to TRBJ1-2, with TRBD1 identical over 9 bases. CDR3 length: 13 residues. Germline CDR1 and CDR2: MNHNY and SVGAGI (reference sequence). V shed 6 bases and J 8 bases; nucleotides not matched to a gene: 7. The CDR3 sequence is CASRGTGSGGYTF. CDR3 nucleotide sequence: TGTGCCAGCAGGGGGACAGGGTCCGGCGGCTACACCTTC.

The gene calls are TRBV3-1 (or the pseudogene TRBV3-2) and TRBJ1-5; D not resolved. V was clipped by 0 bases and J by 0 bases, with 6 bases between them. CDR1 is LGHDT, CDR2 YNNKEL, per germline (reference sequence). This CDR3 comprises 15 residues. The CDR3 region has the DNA TGTGCCAGCAGCCAAGAAGCCCATAGCAATCAGCCCCAGCATTTT. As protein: CASSQEAHSNQPQHF.